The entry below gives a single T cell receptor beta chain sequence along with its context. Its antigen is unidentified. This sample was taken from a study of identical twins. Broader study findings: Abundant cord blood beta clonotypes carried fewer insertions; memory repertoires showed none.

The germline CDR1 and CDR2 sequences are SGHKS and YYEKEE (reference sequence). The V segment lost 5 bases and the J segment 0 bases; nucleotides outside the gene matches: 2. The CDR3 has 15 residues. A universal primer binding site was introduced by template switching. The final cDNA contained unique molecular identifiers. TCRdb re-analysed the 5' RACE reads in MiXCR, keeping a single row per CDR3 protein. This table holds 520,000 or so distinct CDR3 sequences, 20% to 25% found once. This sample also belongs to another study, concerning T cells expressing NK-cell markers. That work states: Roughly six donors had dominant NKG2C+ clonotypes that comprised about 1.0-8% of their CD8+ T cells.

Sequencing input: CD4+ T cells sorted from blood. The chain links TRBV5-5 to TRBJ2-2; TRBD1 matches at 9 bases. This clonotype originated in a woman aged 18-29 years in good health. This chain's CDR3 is CASRQGAPNTGELFF. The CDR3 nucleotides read TGTGCCAGCAGACAGGGGGCACCGAACACCGGGGAGCTGTTTTTT.